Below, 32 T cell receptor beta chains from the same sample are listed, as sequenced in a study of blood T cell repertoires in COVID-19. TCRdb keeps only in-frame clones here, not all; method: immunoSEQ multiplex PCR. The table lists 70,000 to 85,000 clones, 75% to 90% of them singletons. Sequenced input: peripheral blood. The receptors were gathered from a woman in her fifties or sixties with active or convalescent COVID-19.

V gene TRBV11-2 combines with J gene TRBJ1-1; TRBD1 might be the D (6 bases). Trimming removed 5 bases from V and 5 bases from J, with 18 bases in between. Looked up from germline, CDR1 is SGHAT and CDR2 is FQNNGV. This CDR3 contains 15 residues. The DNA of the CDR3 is TGTGCCAGCAGCCCAACGTCGGGCAGGGGAACTGAAGCTTTCTTT. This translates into CASSPTSGRGTEAFF.

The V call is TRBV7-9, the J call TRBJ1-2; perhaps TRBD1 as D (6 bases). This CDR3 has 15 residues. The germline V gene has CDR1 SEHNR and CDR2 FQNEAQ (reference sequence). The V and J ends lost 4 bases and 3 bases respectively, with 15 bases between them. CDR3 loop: CASSSDTGYYYGYTF. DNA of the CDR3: TGTGCCAGCAGCTCCGATACAGGGTACTACTATGGCTACACCTTC.

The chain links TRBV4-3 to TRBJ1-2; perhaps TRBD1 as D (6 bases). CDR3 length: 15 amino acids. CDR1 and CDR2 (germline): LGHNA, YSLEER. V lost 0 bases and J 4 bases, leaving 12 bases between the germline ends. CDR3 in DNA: TGCGCCAGCAGCCAAGATCCTGGGACACCCTATGGCTACACCTTC. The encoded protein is CASSQDPGTPYGYTF.

The CDR3 loop reads CASSLGPGTGGGEQYF. The CDR3 nucleotides are TGCGCCAGCAGCTTGGGACCCGGGACAGGGGGCGGCGAGCAGTACTTC. The genes are TRBV5-1 and TRBJ2-7; TRBD1 matches 12 bases. Germline-derived CDR1 and CDR2 are SGHRS and YFSETQ. The CDR3 totals 16 residues. The junction had 7 bases not matched to a gene; V was cut back by 0 bases and J by 6 bases.

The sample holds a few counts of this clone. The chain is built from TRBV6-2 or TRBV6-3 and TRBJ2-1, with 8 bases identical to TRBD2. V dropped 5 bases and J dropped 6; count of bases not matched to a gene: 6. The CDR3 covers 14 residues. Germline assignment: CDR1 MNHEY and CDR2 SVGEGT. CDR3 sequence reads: CASSTAGGGNEQFF. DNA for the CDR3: TGTGCCAGCAGTACCGCGGGGGGCGGCAATGAGCAGTTCTTC.

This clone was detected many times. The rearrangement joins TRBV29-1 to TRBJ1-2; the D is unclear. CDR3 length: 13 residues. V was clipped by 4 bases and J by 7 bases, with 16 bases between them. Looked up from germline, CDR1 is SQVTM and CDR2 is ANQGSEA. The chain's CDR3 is CSVVVLRAGGYTF. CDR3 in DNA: TGCAGCGTTGTGGTCTTGAGGGCGGGTGGCTACACCTTC.

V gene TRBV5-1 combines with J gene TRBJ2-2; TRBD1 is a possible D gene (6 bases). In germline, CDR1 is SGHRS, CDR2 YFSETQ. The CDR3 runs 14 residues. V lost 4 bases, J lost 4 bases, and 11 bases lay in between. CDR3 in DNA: TGCGCCAGCAGCCCGACAGGAAGCACCGGGGAGCTGTTTTTT. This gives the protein CASSPTGSTGELFF.

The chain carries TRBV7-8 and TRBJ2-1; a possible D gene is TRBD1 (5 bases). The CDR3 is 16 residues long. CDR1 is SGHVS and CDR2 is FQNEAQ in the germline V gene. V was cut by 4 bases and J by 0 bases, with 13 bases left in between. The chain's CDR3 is CASSSQVARSYNEQFF. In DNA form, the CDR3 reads TGTGCCAGCAGCTCACAGGTGGCCCGCTCCTACAATGAGCAGTTCTTC. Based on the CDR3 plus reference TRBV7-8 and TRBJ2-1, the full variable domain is GAGVSQSPRYKVAKRGQDVALRCDPISGHVSLFWYQQALGQGPEFLTYFQNEAQLDKSGLPSDRFFAERPEGSVSTLKIQRTQQEDSAVYLCASSSQVARSYNEQFFGPGTRLTVL.

For the CDR3, the DNA is TGTGCCAGCAGCCAAATAAGGGAGACAGGGGAAGCTTTCTTT. This translates into CASSQIRETGEAFF. This chain joins TRBV3-1 (or the pseudogene TRBV3-2) and TRBJ1-1; 7 nucleotides line up with TRBD1. The CDR3 runs to 14 residues. V shed 2 bases, J shed 8 bases, and the junction held 8 bases outside the gene matches. Germline values: CDR1 LGHDT, CDR2 YNNKEL (reference sequence).

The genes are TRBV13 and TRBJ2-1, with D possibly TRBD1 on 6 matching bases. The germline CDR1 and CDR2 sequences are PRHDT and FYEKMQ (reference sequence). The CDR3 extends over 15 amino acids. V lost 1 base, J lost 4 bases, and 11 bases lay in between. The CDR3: CASSLEWQGYNEQFF. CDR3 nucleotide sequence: TGTGCCAGCAGCTTAGAGTGGCAGGGGTACAATGAGCAGTTCTTC.

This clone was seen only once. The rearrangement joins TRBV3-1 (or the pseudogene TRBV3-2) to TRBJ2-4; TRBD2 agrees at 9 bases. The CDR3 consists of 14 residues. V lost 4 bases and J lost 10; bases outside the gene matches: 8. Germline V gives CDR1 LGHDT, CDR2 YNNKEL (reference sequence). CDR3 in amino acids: CASSPGLAQDIQYF. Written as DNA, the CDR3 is TGTGCCAGCAGCCCGGGACTAGCCCAGGATATTCAGTACTTC.

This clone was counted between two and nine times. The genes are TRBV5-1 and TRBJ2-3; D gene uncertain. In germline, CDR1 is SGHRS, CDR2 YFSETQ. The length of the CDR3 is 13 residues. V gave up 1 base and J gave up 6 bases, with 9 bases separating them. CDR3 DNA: TGCGCCAGCAGCTTGAGTGTGAGGGATACGCAGTATTTT. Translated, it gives CASSLSVRDTQYF.

CDR3 coding DNA: TGTGCCAGCAGCCAGACAGGGGGCCTTTACAATGAGCAGTTCTTC. Its protein product is CASSQTGGLYNEQFF. V usage is TRBV6-5 and J usage is TRBJ2-1, with TRBD1 matching over 10 bases. With 6 bases clipped from V and 4 bases from J, the junction kept 6 bases outside the gene matches. Germline V gene data show CDR1 as MNHEY and CDR2 as SVGAGI. The CDR3 spans 15 residues.

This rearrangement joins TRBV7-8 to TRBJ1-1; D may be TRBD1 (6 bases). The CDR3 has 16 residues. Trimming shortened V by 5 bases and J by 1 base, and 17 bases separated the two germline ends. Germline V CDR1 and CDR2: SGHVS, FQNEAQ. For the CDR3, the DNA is TGTGCCAGCAGCCCTCCAGGCGGACAGAAGAACACTGAAGCTTTCTTT. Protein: CASSPPGGQKNTEAFF.

The CDR3 sequence: CAWSVHRSGNSSPLHF. CDR3 coding DNA: TGTGCCTGGAGTGTACATAGGTCAGGGAACAGCTCACCCCTCCACTTT. The chain uses TRBV30 and TRBJ1-6, with TRBD1 as a possible D gene (5 bases). Germline V gene sequence: CDR1 GTSNPN, CDR2 SVGIG (reference sequence). Trimming shortened V by 0 bases and J by 10 bases, and 19 bases separated the two germline ends. The CDR3 length is 16 residues.

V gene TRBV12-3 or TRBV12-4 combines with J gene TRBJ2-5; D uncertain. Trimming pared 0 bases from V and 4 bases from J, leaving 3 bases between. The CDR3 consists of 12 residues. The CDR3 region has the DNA TGTGCCAGCAGTTTAGCGGCAGAGACCCAGTACTTC. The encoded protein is CASSLAAETQYF.

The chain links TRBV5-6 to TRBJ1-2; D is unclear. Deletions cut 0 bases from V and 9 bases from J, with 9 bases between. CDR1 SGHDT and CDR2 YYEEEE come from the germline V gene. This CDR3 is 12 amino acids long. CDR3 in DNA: TGTGCCAGCAGCTTGGGGTCAGCGCGCTACACCTTC. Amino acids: CASSLGSARYTF.

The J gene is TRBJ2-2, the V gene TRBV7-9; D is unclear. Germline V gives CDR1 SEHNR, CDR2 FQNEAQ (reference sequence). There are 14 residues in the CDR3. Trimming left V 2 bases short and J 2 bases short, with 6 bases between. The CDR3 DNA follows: TGTGCCAGCAGCTTAACCACTAACACCGGGGAGCTGTTTTTT. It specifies CASSLTTNTGELFF.

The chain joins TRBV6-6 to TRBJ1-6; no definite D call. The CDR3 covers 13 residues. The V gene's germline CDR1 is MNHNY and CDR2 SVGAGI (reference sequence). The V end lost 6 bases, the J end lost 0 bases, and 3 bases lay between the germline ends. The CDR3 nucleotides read TGTGCCAGCAGGAGCTCCTATAATTCACCCCTCCACTTT. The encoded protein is CASRSSYNSPLHF.

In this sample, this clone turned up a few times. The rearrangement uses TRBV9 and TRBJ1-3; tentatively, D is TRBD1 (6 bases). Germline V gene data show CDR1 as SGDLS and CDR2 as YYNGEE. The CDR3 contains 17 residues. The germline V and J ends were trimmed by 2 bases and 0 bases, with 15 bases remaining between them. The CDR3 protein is CASSVYDRTSSGNTIYF. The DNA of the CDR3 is TGTGCCAGCAGCGTCTATGACAGGACAAGCTCTGGAAACACCATATATTTT.

The CDR3 bases are TGTGCCAGCAGCTTAATGGCAGGGGGTTCGTACGAGCAGTACTTC. Translating gives CASSLMAGGSYEQYF. This chain uses TRBV7-2 with TRBJ2-7, with TRBD1 identical over 7 bases. The CDR3 is 15 residues long. Germline CDR1 and CDR2: SGHTA and FQGNSA. V was clipped by 2 bases and J by 4 bases; unmatched bases: 8.

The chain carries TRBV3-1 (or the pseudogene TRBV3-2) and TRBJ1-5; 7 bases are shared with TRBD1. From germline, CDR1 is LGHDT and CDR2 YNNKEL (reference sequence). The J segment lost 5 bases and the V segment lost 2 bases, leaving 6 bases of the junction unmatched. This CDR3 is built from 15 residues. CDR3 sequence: CASSQRQGEDQPQHF. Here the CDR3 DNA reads TGTGCCAGCAGCCAAAGACAGGGAGAAGATCAGCCCCAGCATTTT.

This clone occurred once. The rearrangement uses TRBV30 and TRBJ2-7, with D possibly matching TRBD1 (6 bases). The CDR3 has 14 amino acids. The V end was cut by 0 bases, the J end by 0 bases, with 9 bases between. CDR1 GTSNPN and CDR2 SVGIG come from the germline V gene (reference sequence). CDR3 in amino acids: CAWSVQGSSYEQYF. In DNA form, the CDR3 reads TGTGCCTGGAGTGTACAGGGATCCTCCTACGAGCAGTACTTC.

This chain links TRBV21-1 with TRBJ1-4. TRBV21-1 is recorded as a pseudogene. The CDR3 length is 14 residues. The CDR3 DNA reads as TGTGCCAGCAGCGGGGGGGGATTGAATGAAAAACTGTTTTTT. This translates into CASSGGGLNEKLFF.

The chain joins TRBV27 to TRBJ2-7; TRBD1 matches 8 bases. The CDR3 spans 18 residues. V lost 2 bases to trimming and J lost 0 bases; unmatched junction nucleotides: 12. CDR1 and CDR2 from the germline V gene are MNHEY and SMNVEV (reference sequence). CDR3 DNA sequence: TGTGCCAGCAGTTTAAGGGTACCAGACAGGGGCCTCTCCTACGAGCAGTACTTC. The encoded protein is CASSLRVPDRGLSYEQYF.

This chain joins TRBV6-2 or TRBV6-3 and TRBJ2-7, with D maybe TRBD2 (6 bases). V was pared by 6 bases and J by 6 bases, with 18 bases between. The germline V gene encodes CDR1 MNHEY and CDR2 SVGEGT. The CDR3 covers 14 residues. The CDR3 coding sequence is TGTGCCAGCAGCCAACTAGCAGTGGTAGGCGAGCAGTACTTC. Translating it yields CASSQLAVVGEQYF.

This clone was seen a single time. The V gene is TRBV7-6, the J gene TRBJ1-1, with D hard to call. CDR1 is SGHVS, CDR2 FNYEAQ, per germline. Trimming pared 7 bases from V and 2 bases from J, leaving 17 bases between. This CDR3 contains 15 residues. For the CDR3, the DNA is TGTGCCAGCACCACCGGGAGGGTGGGAAACACTGAAGCTTTCTTT. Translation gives CASTTGRVGNTEAFF.

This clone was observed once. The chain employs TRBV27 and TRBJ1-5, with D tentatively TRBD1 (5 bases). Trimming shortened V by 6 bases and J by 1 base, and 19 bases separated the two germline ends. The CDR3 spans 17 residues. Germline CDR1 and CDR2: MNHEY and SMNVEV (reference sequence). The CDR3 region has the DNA TGTGCCAGCAGCCCGAGGTGGGACTACTTGAGCAATCAGCCCCAGCATTTT. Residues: CASSPRWDYLSNQPQHF.

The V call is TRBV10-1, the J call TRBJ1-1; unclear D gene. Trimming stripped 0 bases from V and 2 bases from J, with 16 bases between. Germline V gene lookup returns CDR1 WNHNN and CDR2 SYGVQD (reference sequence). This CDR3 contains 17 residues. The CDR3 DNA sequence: TGCGCCAGCAGTGAGTCGGAGGGTACAGCCATCAACACTGAAGCTTTCTTT. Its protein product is CASSESEGTAINTEAFF.

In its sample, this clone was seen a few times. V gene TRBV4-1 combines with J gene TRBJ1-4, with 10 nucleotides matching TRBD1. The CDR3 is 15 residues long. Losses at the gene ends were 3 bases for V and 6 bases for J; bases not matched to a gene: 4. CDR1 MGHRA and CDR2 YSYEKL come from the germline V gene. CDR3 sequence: CASSHIGTGDEKLFF. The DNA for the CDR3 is TGCGCCAGCAGCCACATTGGGACAGGGGATGAAAAACTGTTTTTT.

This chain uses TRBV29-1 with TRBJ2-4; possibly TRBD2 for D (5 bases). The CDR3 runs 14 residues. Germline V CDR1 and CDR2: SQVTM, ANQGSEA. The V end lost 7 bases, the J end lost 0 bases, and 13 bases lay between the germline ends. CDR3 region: CSAIEGSAKNIQYF. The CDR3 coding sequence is TGCAGCGCTATAGAGGGATCAGCCAAAAACATTCAGTACTTC.

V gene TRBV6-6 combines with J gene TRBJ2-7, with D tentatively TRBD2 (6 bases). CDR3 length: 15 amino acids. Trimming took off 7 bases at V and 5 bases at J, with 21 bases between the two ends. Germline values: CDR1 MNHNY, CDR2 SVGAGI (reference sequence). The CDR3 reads CASTLSPLAGNEQYF. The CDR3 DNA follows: TGTGCCAGCACCCTTTCCCCCCTGGCGGGGAACGAGCAGTACTTC.